This T cell receptor beta chain was profiled in a study of tumor-infiltrating lymphocytes in primary liver carcinoma. Study overall: Participating patients were men and women between 30 and 69 years old.

Joint extraction of RNA and DNA used roughly 18-34 mg of bulk tissue that was unsorted. Each sampled tumor had five separate regions taken from it. Whichever tumor sample was examined, it had over 80% viable tumor cells. Germline V CDR1 and CDR2: SQVTM, ANQGSEA. V was shortened by 8 bases and J by 16 bases, with 24 bases between the two germline ends. This CDR3 has 12 amino acids. TCR beta cDNA was prepared out of 500 ng total RNA by means of a constant-region primer. Library construction for TCR beta comprised three nested multiplex PCR rounds performed with slightly modified ARM-PCR. TRBV1-TRBV30 forward primers and a C-beta reverse primer were used in the first two PCR rounds, which each ran for approximately 9 cycles. TCRdb fed the multiplex PCR reads into MiXCR, producing one record per CDR3 protein. The sample lists approximately 23,000 distinct CDR3 sequences; more than 70% were seen once.

The sequence was obtained from a woman aged 25 to 45 with primary liver carcinoma and hepatitis B virus infection. The gene calls are TRBV29-1 and TRBJ2-1; TRBD2 is a possible D gene (5 bases). The specimen was liver tumor tissue from sampling region 2. Regarding subset: tumor region T2, inferior pole. In DNA, the CDR3 is TGCAGCACCCTAAGTGACTACAATGAGCGCTTCTTC. Protein: CSTLSDYNERFF.